Each of the 13 T cell receptor beta chains below was sequenced from the same sample in a study of T cells in localized non-small cell lung cancer. Here immunoSEQ multiplex PCR was the method, and the copy in TCRdb shows in-frame clones only, minus some. The table lists about 13,000 clones, 28% of them singletons, with about 7.8% in the top ten. The sequences come from lung tumor tissue, collected before any cancer treatment. Receptor source: a female donor over 55 with stage I lung adenocarcinoma.

This clone is medium-sized within its sample. J is TRBJ1-2 and V is TRBV11-3, with 7 positions matching TRBD1. CDR3 length equals 16 residues. V was clipped by 3 bases and J by 8 bases; unmatched bases: 15. CDR1 and CDR2 from the germline V gene are SGHNT and YENEEA. The CDR3 bases are TGTGCCAGCAGCTTGGGCACAGGGACAGCCCTTGGGGGCTACACCTTC. Translating it yields CASSLGTGTALGGYTF.

V usage is TRBV5-1 and J usage is TRBJ1-1; the D gene is possibly TRBD1 (5 bases). V was clipped by 1 base and J by 7 bases, with 14 bases between them. The CDR3 is 14 amino acids. Germline loops: CDR1 SGHRS, CDR2 YFSETQ. CDR3 sequence reads: CASSLTGANFEAFF. The DNA of the CDR3 is TGCGCCAGCAGCTTGACAGGAGCAAACTTTGAAGCTTTCTTT.

This clone appeared a few times. V gene TRBV11-3 combines with J gene TRBJ2-3; tentative D call: TRBD2 (6 bases). The V end lost 5 bases, the J end lost 0 bases, and 12 bases lay between the germline ends. The CDR3 covers 15 residues. Germline CDR1 and CDR2: SGHNT and YENEEA. The CDR3 spells CASSPGGISTDTQYF. The CDR3, as DNA: TGTGCCAGCAGCCCCGGCGGGATTAGCACAGATACGCAGTATTTT.

The rearrangement joins TRBV11-3 to TRBJ2-5; possibly TRBD2 for D (7 bases). The CDR3 extends over 14 amino acids. Germline CDR1 and CDR2: SGHNT and YENEEA. V lost 8 bases to trimming and J lost 4 bases, with 17 bases between them. The CDR3 here is CASDKQGGVETQYF. The CDR3 DNA is TGTGCCAGCGATAAACAGGGAGGGGTAGAGACCCAGTACTTC. Supplemented by reference TRBV11-3 and TRBJ2-5, the full variable domain reads EAGVVQSPRYKIIEKKQPVAFWCNPISGHNTLYWYLQNLGQGPELLIRYENEEAVDDSQLPKDRFSAERLKGVDSTLKIQPAELGDSAVYLCASDKQGGVETQYFGPGTRLLVL.

This clone was detected only once. The genes are TRBV19 and TRBJ2-2; 10 nucleotides align to TRBD2. This CDR3 region has 21 residues. CDR1 is LNHDA and CDR2 is SQIVND in the germline V gene (reference sequence). V dropped 4 bases and J dropped 4; count of bases not matched to a gene: 21. The CDR3 DNA reads TGTGCCAGTAGTAGGAGATTCCAACTAGCGGGGCTAAGACCGGGCACCGGGGAGCTGTTTTTT. Its protein is CASSRRFQLAGLRPGTGELFF.

The chain uses TRBV19 and TRBJ1-3; 9 bases agree with TRBD1. Germline values: CDR1 LNHDA, CDR2 SQIVND (reference sequence). This CDR3 comprises 15 residues. The V gene end was trimmed by 5 bases and the J gene end by 0 bases; junction bases not matched to a gene: 2. The CDR3: CASSPTGGSGNTIYF. CDR3 nucleotides: TGTGCCAGTAGTCCGACAGGGGGCTCTGGAAACACCATATATTTT.

The chain employs TRBV15 and TRBJ1-2; unclear D gene. Germline V gene sequence: CDR1 LNHNV, CDR2 YYDKDF (reference sequence). The CDR3 loop spans 15 amino acids. V shed 5 bases and J shed 4 bases, with 17 bases lying between them. Here the CDR3 reads CATSSPEDGSYGYTF. The CDR3 nucleotides are TGTGCCACCAGCTCCCCCGAGGACGGGAGCTATGGCTACACCTTC.

This clone has a handful of counts. The genes are TRBV11-3 and TRBJ1-2; D gene unclear. The V end lost 2 bases, the J end lost 7 bases, and 17 bases lay between the germline ends. There are 15 residues in the CDR3. The germline CDR1 and CDR2 sequences are SGHNT and YENEEA. The CDR3 DNA is TGTGCCAGCAGCTTACTGCCGGAGCCGTCCATTGGCTACACCTTC. Protein: CASSLLPEPSIGYTF.

The sample holds many counts of this clone. The chain carries TRBV11-3 and TRBJ2-6; tentative D call: TRBD1 (5 bases). V dropped 4 bases and J dropped 4 bases, with 11 bases sitting between them. CDR3 length: 15 amino acids. Germline CDR1 and CDR2: SGHNT and YENEEA. The CDR3 loop is CASSSGLPGANVLTF. The DNA of the CDR3 is TGTGCCAGCAGCTCAGGGCTTCCCGGGGCCAACGTCCTGACTTTC. Full variable domain (missing parts from reference TRBV11-3 and TRBJ2-6): EAGVVQSPRYKIIEKKQPVAFWCNPISGHNTLYWYLQNLGQGPELLIRYENEEAVDDSQLPKDRFSAERLKGVDSTLKIQPAELGDSAVYLCASSSGLPGANVLTFGAGSRLTVL.

This clone was detected a few times. The chain links TRBV9 to TRBJ2-7; D gene ambiguous. CDR3 length: 12 residues. In germline, CDR1 is SGDLS, CDR2 YYNGEE. Trimming stripped 5 bases from V and 1 base from J, with 7 bases between. The CDR3 sequence: CASSAQSYEQYF. CDR3 bases: TGTGCCAGCAGTGCACAGTCCTACGAGCAGTACTTC.

The CDR3 DNA follows: TGTGCCAGCAGCGCCTTGGGCTATGGCTACACCTTC. Protein: CASSALGYGYTF. V and J are TRBV9 and TRBJ1-2; no reliable D call. The germline CDR1 and CDR2 sequences are SGDLS and YYNGEE. V was pared by 3 bases and J by 4 bases, with 7 bases between. The CDR3 totals 12 residues.

The rearrangement uses TRBV14 and TRBJ1-6; TRBD1 is a possible D gene (5 bases). CDR1 is SGHDN, CDR2 FVKESK, per germline. Trimming took off 3 bases at V and 7 bases at J, with 13 bases between the two ends. The CDR3 runs to 15 residues. The CDR3 spells CASSQFQGMNSPLHF. The CDR3 coding sequence is TGTGCCAGCAGCCAGTTTCAGGGAATGAATTCACCCCTCCACTTT. The full variable domain, in which reference TRBV14 and TRBJ1-6 provide the parts outside the CDR3, is EAGVTQFPSHSVIEKGQTVTLRCDPISGHDNLYWYRRVMGKEIKFLLHFVKESKQDESGMPNNRFLAERTGGTYSTLKVQPAELEDSGVYFCASSQFQGMNSPLHFGNGTRLTVT.

This clone was observed a handful of times. The rearrangement links TRBV18 to TRBJ2-7, with 8 bases aligning to TRBD2. V trimming: 0 bases; J trimming: 6 bases; junction bases outside the gene matches: 7. CDR3 length equals 15 residues. CDR1 and CDR2 from the germline V gene are KGHSH and LQKENI. The CDR3: CASSPPGGRFVEQYF. CDR3 sequence (DNA): TGTGCCAGCTCACCACCGGGCGGGAGGTTTGTCGAGCAGTACTTC.